What follows describes a single T cell receptor beta chain. Its antigen remains unknown. The ends were cut back, 4 bases at V and 1 base at J, with 11 bases in the middle. CDR1 and CDR2 from the germline V gene are SGHRS and YFSETQ. The CDR3 consists of 15 residues. Only in-frame clones appear in the TCRdb table, and some are missing; sequencing was by immunoSEQ multiplex PCR. The table includes roughly 130,000 clones, 85% to 90% detected once. This sample stems from a study of cytomegalovirus exposure and HLA in healthy donors. Study-level findings and limits: Later, an analysis found that TCR clusters from the first cohort tended to co-occur in the roughly 110 validation repertoires. Some TCR beta chains (roughly 160 of them) were listed as cytomegalovirus-associated.

The chain couples TRBV5-1 to TRBJ2-2; D gene ambiguous. The specimen was PBMCs. The sequence came from a young man in good health and CMV-seronegative. As DNA, the CDR3 is TGCGCCAGCAGCCGCTCTACTGTGAACACCGGGGAGCTGTTTTTT. This encodes CASSRSTVNTGELFF.